This T cell receptor beta chain emerged from a study of blood T cell repertoires in COVID-19. Study in general: PBMCs, B-cell-depleted T cells, or T cells were the source of the cDNA or gDNA that made up the material.

This clone was seen only once. Germline loops: CDR1 DFQATT, CDR2 SNEGSKA (reference sequence). The length of the CDR3 is 11 residues. V lost 6 bases to trimming and J lost 4 bases; unmatched junction nucleotides: 2. TCRdb keeps only in-frame clones here, not all; method: immunoSEQ multiplex PCR. The data contain about 120,000 clones, 80% of them singletons. The J gene is TRBJ2-5, the V gene TRBV20-1, with 7 bases identical to TRBD1. The TCR comes from a man between 60 and 75 years old with active or convalescent COVID-19. Material: peripheral blood. As DNA, the CDR3 is TGCAGTGCAGGGGGCGGAGAGACCCAGTACTTC. Encoded protein: CSAGGGETQYF.